Following are 12 T cell receptor beta chains from one sample sequenced in a study of cytomegalovirus exposure and HLA in healthy donors. It was with 60 Vbeta and 13 Jbeta primers that the PCR ran. TCRdb's copy holds only in-frame clones and misses some; the assay was immunoSEQ multiplex PCR. The table shows some 110,000 clones, with just under 75% occurring only once. Material: PBMCs. The receptors shown here come from a man aged 60-69 years in good health and CMV-seropositive.

Notes on this clone: Additional DNA sequences in this sample encode the identical CDR3. The chain joins TRBV30 to TRBJ2-3, with D perhaps TRBD2 (5 bases). V dropped 3 bases and J dropped 3 bases, with 10 bases sitting between them. Per germline, CDR1 GTSNPN and CDR2 SVGIG (reference sequence). The CDR3 consists of 13 residues. The CDR3 protein is CAWRVGGTDTQYF. CDR3 DNA: TGTGCCTGGAGGGTTGGAGGTACAGATACGCAGTATTTT.

The V call is TRBV29-1, the J call TRBJ2-3; TRBD1 matches at 9 bases. J gave up 5 bases and V 3 bases, and 6 bases lay outside the gene matches. Germline CDR1 reads SQVTM; CDR2 reads ANQGSEA. This CDR3 has 14 amino acids. The CDR3 DNA reads TGCAGCGTTGATAAGGGACAGGGAGGAGATACGCAGTATTTT. This sequence encodes CSVDKGQGGDTQYF.

The chain has TRBV5-5 and TRBJ1-5; D perhaps matches TRBD1 (6 bases). The CDR3 is 16 residues long. CDR1 is SGHKS, CDR2 YYEKEE, per germline (reference sequence). The ends were cut back, 4 bases at V and 4 bases at J, with 18 bases in the middle. Written as DNA, the CDR3 is TGTGCCAGCAGCCCGCGGTGGGGGCTCCTAAATCAGCCCCAGCATTTT. Amino acid sequence: CASSPRWGLLNQPQHF. Looking up the rest from reference TRBV5-5 and TRBJ1-5 gives the full variable domain: DAGVTQSPTHLIKTRGQQVTLRCSPISGHKSVSWYQQVLGQGPQFIFQYYEKEERGRGNFPDRFSARQFPNYSSELNVNALLLGDSALYLCASSPRWGLLNQPQHFGDGTRLSIL.

As regards this clone: The same CDR3 also results from other DNA sequences found in this sample. The chain has TRBV15 and TRBJ1-2; no firm D call. The CDR3 covers 17 residues. CDR1 is LNHNV, CDR2 YYDKDF, per germline (reference sequence). Trimming pared 5 bases from V and 5 bases from J, leaving 24 bases between. Here the CDR3 reads CATSPSSRSRGNYGYTF. The CDR3 bases are TGTGCCACCAGCCCATCCTCTAGGAGCCGCGGGAATTATGGCTACACCTTC.

The table lists this clone with a count of one. The V and J genes are TRBV7-2 and TRBJ1-3; D ambiguous. The V and J ends lost 2 bases and 0 bases respectively, with 5 bases between them. The CDR3 contains 14 residues. Germline CDR1 is SGHTA and CDR2 is FQGNSA. The CDR3 here is CASSLSDSGNTIYF. In nucleotides, the CDR3 is TGTGCCAGCAGCTTAAGCGACTCTGGAAACACCATATATTTT.

J is TRBJ2-1 and V is TRBV5-4; D is possibly TRBD1 (7 bases). The CDR3 is 13 residues long. V lost 6 bases to trimming and J lost 7 bases, with 14 bases between them. Germline V lookup: CDR1 SGHNT, CDR2 YYREEE (reference sequence). DNA of the CDR3: TGTGCCAGCACCCAGCCAGGGGGGAATGAGCAGTTCTTC. Translation: CASTQPGGNEQFF.

There are a few counts of this clone. The chain carries TRBV7-2 and TRBJ1-2, with D maybe TRBD1 (5 bases). Trimming left V 1 base short and J 3 bases short, with 9 bases between. CDR1 SGHTA and CDR2 FQGNSA come from the germline V gene. The CDR3 has 14 amino acids. The CDR3 DNA follows: TGTGCCAGCAGCTTAGTGTCGACAGACTATGGCTACACCTTC. It translates to CASSLVSTDYGYTF.

The chain carries TRBV2 and TRBJ2-7; TRBD1 matches 9 bases. The germline gives CDR1 SNHLY, CDR2 FYNNEI. V was pared by 6 bases and J by 4 bases, with 10 bases of the junction left unmatched. The length of the CDR3 is 15 residues. CDR3 sequence (DNA): TGTGCCAGCAGCCCGGGACAGGGTATGTGGTACGAGCAGTACTTC. This sequence encodes CASSPGQGMWYEQYF.

This chain connects TRBV5-4 to TRBJ2-7; weak D call: TRBD2 (7 bases). The ends were cut back, 0 bases at V and 0 bases at J, with 16 bases in the middle. Germline CDR1 SGHNT, CDR2 YYREEE (reference sequence). The CDR3 has 17 amino acids. The CDR3 spells CASSLAIGAGASYEQYF. CDR3 DNA sequence: TGTGCCAGCAGCTTGGCTATCGGGGCGGGGGCCTCCTACGAGCAGTACTTC.

This chain links TRBV5-1 with TRBJ2-3; maybe TRBD1 (5 bases). The length of the CDR3 is 16 residues. Germline loops: CDR1 SGHRS, CDR2 YFSETQ. V gave up 0 bases and J gave up 4 bases, with 15 bases separating them. CDR3 bases: TGCGCCAGCAGCTTGGATTCAGGGTTTGGGTCAGATACGCAGTATTTT. It specifies CASSLDSGFGSDTQYF.

This clone was detected only once. J is TRBJ2-3 and V is TRBV11-2, with TRBD2 as a possible D gene (6 bases). V lost 5 bases to trimming and J lost 4 bases, with 22 bases between them. Germline lookup yields CDR1 SGHAT and CDR2 FQNNGV. This CDR3 is 17 amino acids long. CDR3: CASSELPMGGLADTQYF. Written as DNA, the CDR3 is TGTGCCAGCAGCGAACTCCCGATGGGAGGATTGGCAGATACGCAGTATTTT.

This clone was recorded once. V and J are TRBV5-1 and TRBJ1-1; D uncertain. Trimming took off 1 base at V and 5 bases at J, with 9 bases between the two ends. This CDR3 is 13 amino acids long. Germline V CDR1 and CDR2: SGHRS, YFSETQ. The CDR3 DNA reads TGCGCCAGCAGCTTGAGAGTGCAAACTGAAGCTTTCTTT. Residues: CASSLRVQTEAFF.